Listed below are T cell receptor beta chains from one sample, sequenced in a study of blood T cell repertoires in COVID-19. TCRdb keeps only in-frame clones here, not all; method: immunoSEQ multiplex PCR. The sample carries 250,000 or so clones, 80% to 90% recorded once. Input material: PBMCs or T cells enriched from blood (not recorded which). The source of these receptors is a woman aged 50 to 65 who had recovered from COVID-19. The CDR3 runs from the conserved cysteine through the conserved F or W. The D gene is left open where the match is weak. Only part of the rows carry a size: once, few, many, or a class if the clone is expanded.

D	size	V	J	CDR3	DNA
-	-	TRBV7-9	TRBJ2-2	CASSLGGTNTGELFF	TGTGCCAGCAGCTTAGGGGGCACGAACACCGGGGAGCTGTTTTTT
-	-	TRBV27	TRBJ1-1	CASSQTGTEAFF	TGTGCCAGCAGTCAAACAGGGACTGAAGCTTTCTTT
-	-	TRBV27	TRBJ1-5	CASSFRGWQPQHF	TGTGCCAGCAGTTTTAGGGGGTGGCAGCCCCAGCATTTT
TRBD1	-	TRBV4-2	TRBJ1-5	CASSPMGQGRNQPQHF	TGTGCCAGCAGCCCCATGGGACAGGGGCGTAATCAGCCCCAGCATTTT
TRBD1	-	TRBV9	TRBJ2-2	CASSVDRVGDTGELFF	TGTGCCAGCAGCGTCGACAGGGTTGGGGACACCGGGGAGCTGTTTTTT
-	few	TRBV5-1	TRBJ2-5	CASSSGVSRETQYF	TGCGCCAGCAGTTCGGGAGTTAGTCGAGAGACCCAGTACTTC
TRBD2	-	TRBV28	TRBJ2-3	CASSSQLAGGTDTQYF	TGTGCCAGCAGTTCACAACTAGCGGGAGGTACAGATACGCAGTATTTT
TRBD1	-	TRBV28	TRBJ1-1	CASSRTGGAFF	TGTGCCAGCAGCCGGACAGGGGGGGCTTTCTTT
-	-	TRBV7-9	TRBJ1-2	CASSSPGDSYGYTF	TGTGCCAGCAGCTCCCCCGGCGACAGCTATGGCTACACCTTC
-	-	TRBV11-2	TRBJ2-5	CASSLDLWAGETQYF	TGTGCCAGCAGCTTAGATTTATGGGCGGGGGAGACCCAGTACTTC
-	few	TRBV6-6	TRBJ1-6	CASSGGGAALHF	TGTGCCAGCAGTGGCGGCGGGGCGGCCCTCCACTTT
-	-	TRBV4-2	TRBJ1-1	CASSPRVYGTEAFF	TGTGCCAGCAGCCCCAGGGTTTACGGGACTGAAGCTTTCTTT
TRBD1	-	TRBV13	TRBJ1-2	CASSSSGTGHGGYTF	TGTGCCAGCAGCTCTTCCGGGACAGGGCATGGTGGCTACACCTTC
TRBD2	-	TRBV4-2	TRBJ2-5	CASSPGTSGRETQYF	TGTGCCAGCAGCCCGGGGACTAGCGGGAGAGAGACCCAGTACTTC
-	few	TRBV19	TRBJ2-3	CASSIDRGSTDTQYF	TGTGCCAGTAGTATAGATCGCGGGAGCACAGATACGCAGTATTTT
TRBD1	-	TRBV2	TRBJ1-6	CASSESTGGGSPLHF	TGTGCCAGCAGCGAGTCGACAGGGGGCGGTTCACCCCTCCACTTT
TRBD1	-	TRBV5-1	TRBJ1-6	CASSSYRQGDSPLHF	TGCGCCAGCAGCTCCTATCGACAGGGAGATTCACCCCTCCACTTT
-	-	TRBV19	TRBJ2-3	CASSPTGTDTQYF	TGTGCCAGTAGTCCTACAGGCACAGATACGCAGTATTTT
TRBD1	once	TRBV25-1	TRBJ1-1	CASSARTGTGYTEAFF	TGTGCCAGCAGTGCAAGAACCGGGACAGGGTACACTGAAGCTTTCTTT
TRBD1	-	TRBV19	TRBJ2-5	CASSAGTGGRETQYF	TGTGCCAGTAGTGCCGGGACAGGGGGCAGGGAGACCCAGTACTTC
-	-	TRBV10-3	TRBJ2-1	CAISARDSSYNEQFF	TGTGCCATCAGTGCCCGGGACTCCTCCTACAATGAGCAGTTCTTC
-	-	TRBV28	TRBJ2-3	CASIQGSTDTQYF	TGTGCCAGCATACAGGGTTCGACAGATACGCAGTATTTT
TRBD1	once	TRBV10-3	TRBJ1-2	CAISSTGESYGYTF	TGTGCCATCAGCTCGACAGGGGAGAGCTATGGCTACACCTTC
-	-	TRBV7-2	TRBJ2-1	CASSLAWGVYNEQFF	TGTGCCAGCAGCCTAGCATGGGGGGTCTACAATGAGCAGTTCTTC
TRBD1	-	TRBV6-5	TRBJ2-7	CASRETGLGEQYF	TGTGCCAGCAGAGAGACAGGGTTAGGCGAGCAGTACTTC
-	-	TRBV19	TRBJ1-2	CASSITGRSLVGGYTF	TGTGCCAGTAGTATCACAGGGAGAAGCCTGGTGGGTGGCTACACCTTC
TRBD1	-	TRBV28	TRBJ2-1	CASIQGARNEQFF	TGTGCCAGCATCCAGGGGGCTAGGAATGAGCAGTTCTTC
TRBD1	-	TRBV28	TRBJ1-5	CASSLGWGQGAGNQPQHF	TGTGCCAGCAGCCTGGGGTGGGGACAGGGGGCAGGCAATCAGCCCCAGCATTTT
TRBD1	-	TRBV5-1	TRBJ1-5	CASSAGTGERQPQHF	TGCGCCAGCAGCGCCGGGACAGGGGAACGTCAGCCCCAGCATTTT